What follows are 3 T cell receptor beta chains derived from one specimen sequenced in a study of blood T cell repertoires in COVID-19. Method: immunoSEQ multiplex PCR; TCRdb's copy keeps in-frame clones and lacks some. The data contain around 300,000 clones, 70% to 90% of them seen just once; the ten biggest clones take up 9.5% to 11%. Sequencing input: peripheral blood. The receptors shown here come from a woman aged 70-85 years with acute or convalescent COVID-19.

This clone was observed at least ten times. V gene TRBV6-6 combines with J gene TRBJ1-5, with a weak D call TRBD1 (6 bases). The germline V gene has CDR1 MNHNY and CDR2 SVGAGI (reference sequence). Trimming stripped 2 bases from V and 2 bases from J, with 13 bases between. This CDR3 has 16 residues. For the CDR3, the DNA is TGTGCCAGCAGTTACCCCGGGGGGGCAGGCAATCAGCCCCAGCATTTT. Its translation is CASSYPGGAGNQPQHF.

The chain is built from TRBV27 and TRBJ1-6, with D possibly TRBD1 on 5 matching bases. CDR1 is MNHEY, CDR2 SMNVEV, per germline (reference sequence). The CDR3 is 15 amino acids. The V end lost 6 bases, the J end lost 1 base, and 10 bases lay between the germline ends. The CDR3 sequence is CASSRQGSYNSPLHF. The CDR3 DNA follows: TGTGCCAGCAGCCGTCAGGGATCCTATAATTCACCCCTCCACTTT.

The rearrangement links TRBV2 to TRBJ2-3; 10 bases line up with TRBD2. The CDR3 is 14 amino acids. Trimming cost V 7 bases and J 5 bases; bases outside gene matches: 6. Per the germline V gene, CDR1 is SNHLY and CDR2 is FYNNEI. The CDR3 coding sequence is TGTGCCAGCACGCCTACTAGCGGGGTAGATACGCAGTATTTT. It specifies CASTPTSGVDTQYF.